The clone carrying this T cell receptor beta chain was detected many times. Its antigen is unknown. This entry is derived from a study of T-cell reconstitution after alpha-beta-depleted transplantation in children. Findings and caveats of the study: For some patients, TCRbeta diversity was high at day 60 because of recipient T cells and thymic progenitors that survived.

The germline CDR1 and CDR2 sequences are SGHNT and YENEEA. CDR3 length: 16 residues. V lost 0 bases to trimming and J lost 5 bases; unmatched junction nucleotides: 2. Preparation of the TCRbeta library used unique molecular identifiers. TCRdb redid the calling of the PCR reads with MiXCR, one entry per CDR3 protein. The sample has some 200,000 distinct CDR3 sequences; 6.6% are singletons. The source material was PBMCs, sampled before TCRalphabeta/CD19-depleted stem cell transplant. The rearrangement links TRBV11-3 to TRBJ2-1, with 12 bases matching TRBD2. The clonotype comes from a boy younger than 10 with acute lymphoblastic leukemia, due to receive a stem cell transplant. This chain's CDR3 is CASSLDGLAGNNEQFF. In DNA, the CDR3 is TGTGCCAGCAGCTTAGATGGACTAGCGGGGAACAATGAGCAGTTCTTC.